The 27 T cell receptor beta chains listed next were all sequenced from one sample in a study of memory CD4+ T cells and cytomegalovirus serostatus. Single viable CD3+CD4+CD8-CD45RO+ cells were sorted as the memory CD4+ T cells. Some clones are missing from TCRdb's copy, which holds only in-frame ones; the method was immunoSEQ multiplex PCR. The data hold tens of thousands of clones, with approximately 76% observed a single time. The sequenced sample was memory CD4+ T cells from blood. The receptor set was obtained from an adult in good health and CMV-seronegative. Some clones in this sample may be carry-over from other donors' samples.

CDR3 DNA sequence: TGTGCCAGCAGCTTATCCGCACAGTCAGGGCGCAATGAGCAGTTCTTC. This gives the protein CASSLSAQSGRNEQFF. V gene TRBV7-2 combines with J gene TRBJ2-1; maybe TRBD1 (5 bases). V dropped 2 bases and J dropped 6 bases, with 17 bases sitting between them. Looked up from germline, CDR1 is SGHTA and CDR2 is FQGNSA. The CDR3 sequence is 16 residues long.

The chain carries TRBV5-5 and TRBJ1-2, with D unresolved. Germline lookup yields CDR1 SGHKS and CDR2 YYEKEE (reference sequence). V was clipped by 1 base and J by 4 bases, with 23 bases between them. The CDR3 extends over 18 amino acids. The CDR3 region has the DNA TGTGCCAGCAGCTTGTATCCCGCTACGGGAGGAGCTTTCTATGGCTACACCTTC. This sequence encodes CASSLYPATGGAFYGYTF.

This clone was counted a few times. The chain has TRBV10-3 and TRBJ1-4, with 7 bases matching TRBD1. After removal of 3 bases from V and 8 bases from J, the junction contained 6 bases not matched to a gene. The CDR3 length is 14 residues. The germline CDR1 and CDR2 sequences are ENHRY and SYGVKD. The DNA for the CDR3 is TGTGCCATCAGTGAAGGAGGGACAGCCGAAAAACTGTTTTTT. This codes for CAISEGGTAEKLFF.

In this sample, this clone turned up once. The genes are TRBV7-9 and TRBJ2-1; 11 bases are a match to TRBD2. Germline assignment: CDR1 SEHNR and CDR2 FQNEAQ (reference sequence). Trimming at V came to 3 bases and at J to 8 bases, leaving 3 bases not matched to a gene. This CDR3 is 14 amino acids long. The DNA for the CDR3 is TGTGCCAGCAGCTTTTTAGCGGGGGGGGATGAGCAGTTCTTC. This gives the protein CASSFLAGGDEQFF.

The rearrangement links TRBV4-3 to TRBJ1-6, with D possibly TRBD1 on 5 matching bases. Germline lookup yields CDR1 LGHNA and CDR2 YSLEER. This CDR3 contains 19 residues. The V end lost 4 bases, the J end lost 1 base, and 20 bases lay between the germline ends. The CDR3 here is CASSPRRLGGESYNSPLHF. In DNA, the CDR3 is TGCGCCAGCAGCCCACGTAGGTTGGGGGGAGAGTCCTATAATTCACCCCTCCACTTT.

This clone was seen only a few times. V gene TRBV7-9 combines with J gene TRBJ1-1; D is possibly TRBD1 (6 bases). V gave up 0 bases and J gave up 5 bases, with 7 bases separating them. Per germline, CDR1 SEHNR and CDR2 FQNEAQ (reference sequence). The CDR3 loop spans 13 amino acids. The CDR3 loop reads CASSLAGTTEAFF. CDR3 nucleotide sequence: TGTGCCAGCAGCTTAGCAGGGACAACTGAAGCTTTCTTT. Variable domain in full (rest from reference TRBV7-9 and TRBJ1-1): DTGVSQNPRHKITKRGQNVTFRCDPISEHNRLYWYRQTLGQGPEFLTYFQNEAQLEKSRLLSDRFSAERPKGSFSTLEIQRTEQGDSAMYLCASSLAGTTEAFFGQGTRLTVV.

The chain has TRBV19 and TRBJ1-2, with D tentatively TRBD1 (5 bases). Between the trimmed V and J ends, which lost 7 bases and 2 bases, there was a span of 20 bases. Germline V gene lookup returns CDR1 LNHDA and CDR2 SQIVND (reference sequence). The CDR3 contains 16 residues. CDR3 amino acids: CASMGGRALGNYGYTF. CDR3 in DNA: TGTGCCAGTATGGGGGGTCGGGCCCTTGGCAACTATGGCTACACCTTC.

CDR3 residues: CASSFFVQLQTYEQYF. In DNA, the CDR3 is TGTGCCAGCAGTTTTTTTGTACAGCTGCAAACCTACGAGCAGTACTTC. V usage is TRBV28 and J usage is TRBJ2-7; D gene ambiguous. Deletions cut 3 bases from V and 2 bases from J, with 17 bases between. Germline lookup yields CDR1 MDHEN and CDR2 SYDVKM. The CDR3 is 16 residues long.

This clone appeared once. The CDR3 nucleotides read TGTGCCAGCAGCCAAGAGGGCACGCGGACCCAGTACTTC. Protein: CASSQEGTRTQYF. The V gene is TRBV5-4, the J gene TRBJ2-5, with a possible D match to TRBD2 (5 bases). Trimming shortened V by 4 bases and J by 7 bases, and 14 bases separated the two germline ends. The CDR3 extends over 13 amino acids. Germline V lookup: CDR1 SGHNT, CDR2 YYREEE (reference sequence). Full variable domain (rest looked up from reference TRBV5-4 and TRBJ2-5): ETGVTQSPTHLIKTRGQQVTLRCSSQSGHNTVSWYQQALGQGPQFIFQYYREEENGRGNFPPRFSGLQFPNYSSELNVNALELDDSALYLCASSQEGTRTQYFGPGTRLLVL.

V usage is TRBV30 and J usage is TRBJ1-3, with D perhaps matching TRBD1 (6 bases). The CDR3 covers 14 residues. Germline loops: CDR1 GTSNPN, CDR2 SVGIG (reference sequence). V was clipped by 3 bases and J by 4 bases, with 13 bases between them. For the CDR3, the DNA is TGTGCCTGGAGCCCGGGACACTCCGGAAACACCATATATTTT. Its translation: CAWSPGHSGNTIYF.

The J gene is TRBJ2-6, the V gene TRBV5-5; no firm D call. Germline V gene lookup returns CDR1 SGHKS and CDR2 YYEKEE (reference sequence). Trimming shortened V by 4 bases and J by 2 bases, and 7 bases separated the two germline ends. The CDR3 covers 14 residues. CDR3 loop: CASSPQPGANVLTF. CDR3 bases: TGTGCCAGCAGCCCCCAGCCTGGGGCCAACGTCCTGACTTTC.

This rearrangement joins TRBV28 to TRBJ1-1; D is uncertain. The CDR3 sequence is 13 residues long. Germline V gene data show CDR1 as MDHEN and CDR2 as SYDVKM. The V end was cut by 2 bases, the J end by 4 bases, with 8 bases between. Here the CDR3 DNA reads TGTGCCAGCAGTTTAACCCGTGGCACTGAAGCTTTCTTT. Translation: CASSLTRGTEAFF.

The rearrangement links TRBV6-1 to TRBJ2-2; D is undetermined. The CDR3 has 14 amino acids. CDR1 MNHNS and CDR2 SASEGT come from the germline V gene. V was trimmed by 2 bases and J by 5 bases, leaving 9 bases between them. CDR3 region: CASSEQVSTGELFF. The CDR3 DNA follows: TGTGCCAGCAGTGAACAGGTGTCGACCGGGGAGCTGTTTTTT.

DNA of the CDR3: TGTGCCAGCTCACGACCGGGATCTGAAGCTTTCTTT. It translates to CASSRPGSEAFF. This chain joins TRBV18 and TRBJ1-1; D remains ambiguous. The germline V gene encodes CDR1 KGHSH and CDR2 LQKENI. Trimming stripped 4 bases from V and 6 bases from J, with 9 bases between. This CDR3 has 12 residues.

The genes are TRBV6-1 and TRBJ1-2, with TRBD1 as a possible D gene (5 bases). V lost 0 bases and J lost 4, with 15 bases in between. The CDR3 runs to 16 residues. Germline V CDR1 and CDR2: MNHNS, SASEGT. CDR3 sequence: CASSEAIAGQVYGYTF. DNA for the CDR3: TGTGCCAGCAGTGAAGCTATAGCAGGGCAAGTCTATGGCTACACCTTC.

This rearrangement joins TRBV4-1 to TRBJ1-2; 10 positions agree with TRBD1. J was trimmed by 0 bases and V by 1 base; bases with no gene match: 14. Germline CDR1 reads MGHRA; CDR2 reads YSYEKL. The CDR3 totals 20 residues. The CDR3 bases are TGCGCCAGCAGCCAAGGACAGGGGGCCACCACTTCCCCATCTAACTATGGCTACACCTTC. Translating gives CASSQGQGATTSPSNYGYTF.

This clone was counted once. This chain joins TRBV19 and TRBJ2-7; 8 bases line up with TRBD1. The germline CDR1 and CDR2 sequences are LNHDA and SQIVND (reference sequence). The CDR3 loop spans 14 amino acids. With 3 bases clipped from V and 3 bases from J, the junction kept 4 bases outside the gene matches. The CDR3 protein is CASSIRDRSYEQYF. The CDR3 DNA reads TGTGCCAGTAGTATCCGGGACAGGAGCTACGAGCAGTACTTC.

This clone showed up just a few times. DNA of the CDR3: TGTGCCTGGAGTGCAGGACAGGGGAGATGGACTGAAGCTTTCTTT. Translating it yields CAWSAGQGRWTEAFF. V gene TRBV30 combines with J gene TRBJ1-1; 9 bases match TRBD1. V was clipped by 1 base and J by 5 bases; unmatched bases: 8. The CDR3 has 15 amino acids. Germline CDR1 reads GTSNPN; CDR2 reads SVGIG (reference sequence).

This clone turned up a few times. The V and J genes are TRBV27 and TRBJ2-1, with TRBD1 matching 8 bases. Unmatched junction bases numbered 7, after V lost 6 bases and J lost 9 bases. Germline CDR1 reads MNHEY; CDR2 reads SMNVEV (reference sequence). This CDR3 has 13 amino acids. The CDR3 bases are TGTGCCAGCAGCTATCGGACAGGGATTGAGCAGTTCTTC. It codes for CASSYRTGIEQFF.

The chain couples TRBV19 to TRBJ2-1, with 9 positions matching TRBD2. CDR3 length equals 15 residues. V gave up 2 bases and J gave up 8 bases; unmatched junction bases: 7. The V gene's germline CDR1 is LNHDA and CDR2 SQIVND (reference sequence). DNA of the CDR3: TGTGCCAGTAGTATACGCGGGGGGGCCTGGGATGAGCAGTTCTTC. Translating it yields CASSIRGGAWDEQFF. The full variable domain, with the rest looked up from reference TRBV19 and TRBJ2-1, is DGGITQSPKYLFRKEGQNVTLSCEQNLNHDAMYWYRQDPGQGLRLIYYSQIVNDFQKGDIAEGYSVSREKKESFPLTVTSAQKNPTAFYLCASSIRGGAWDEQFFGPGTRLTVL.

The chain's CDR3 is CAWSGREDQPQHF. CDR3 sequence (DNA): TGTGCCTGGAGTGGCAGGGAGGATCAGCCCCAGCATTTT. V and J are TRBV30 and TRBJ1-5; a possible D gene is TRBD1 (5 bases). Germline loops: CDR1 GTSNPN, CDR2 SVGIG (reference sequence). The CDR3 is 13 residues long. V lost 1 base and J lost 5, with 9 bases in between. The entire variable domain, with the rest obtained from reference TRBV30 and TRBJ1-5, is as follows: SQTIHQWPATLVQPVGSPLSLECTVEGTSNPNLYWYRQAAGRGLQLLFYSVGIGQISSEVPQNLSASRPQDRQFILSSKKLLLSDSGFYLCAWSGREDQPQHFGDGTRLSIL.

The chain carries TRBV19 and TRBJ1-6, with D possibly matching TRBD1 (6 bases). The V gene's germline CDR1 is LNHDA and CDR2 SQIVND (reference sequence). V was trimmed by 10 bases and J by 5 bases, leaving 18 bases between them. The CDR3 length is 15 residues. As DNA, the CDR3 is TGTGCCACCCGGATAGGGGGGATAGATAATTCACCCCTCCACTTT. Translated: CATRIGGIDNSPLHF.

This clone was seen only a few times. The CDR3 region is CASSQLPGAGNTEAFF. The CDR3 bases are TGTGCCAGCAGCCAATTACCGGGGGCGGGAAACACTGAAGCTTTCTTT. The chain carries TRBV16 and TRBJ1-1, with D tentatively TRBD1 (6 bases). V dropped 1 base and J dropped 2 bases, with 14 bases sitting between them. Looked up from germline, CDR1 is KGHSY and CDR2 is FQNENV. The CDR3 runs to 16 residues.

This clone has a handful of counts. The chain employs TRBV11-2 and TRBJ1-1; D gene unclear. In germline, CDR1 is SGHAT, CDR2 FQNNGV. This CDR3 has 17 residues. V lost 2 bases and J lost 0, with 16 bases in between. The CDR3 sequence: CASSLSQRARLNTEAFF. As DNA, the CDR3 is TGTGCCAGCAGCTTAAGCCAGAGGGCACGGTTGAACACTGAAGCTTTCTTT.

The chain joins TRBV25-1 to TRBJ1-4, with 7 bases aligning to TRBD1. Germline lookup yields CDR1 MGHDK and CDR2 SYGVNS. This CDR3 has 14 residues. Germline trimming cut 4 bases from V and 6 bases from J; bases unmatched to any gene: 5. The CDR3 here is CASSGDRFHEKLFF. CDR3 coding DNA: TGTGCCAGCAGTGGGGACAGATTCCATGAAAAACTGTTTTTT.

J is TRBJ1-1 and V is TRBV5-1; possible D gene TRBD1, 6 bases. The V end lost 3 bases, the J end lost 5 bases, and 23 bases lay between the germline ends. Germline V lookup: CDR1 SGHRS, CDR2 YFSETQ. This CDR3 spans 17 amino acids. The CDR3 coding sequence is TGCGCCAGCAGCTCCACCGGGACAACCTCACGATGGACTGAAGCTTTCTTT. Translation gives CASSSTGTTSRWTEAFF.

In this sample, this clone turned up a few times. The chain couples TRBV27 to TRBJ1-6, with D possibly matching TRBD1 (5 bases). The CDR3 contains 14 residues. CDR1 is MNHEY and CDR2 is SMNVEV in the germline V gene (reference sequence). The germline V and J ends were trimmed by 6 bases and 4 bases, with 10 bases remaining between them. The CDR3 sequence: CASSPDSYNSPLHF. Here the CDR3 DNA reads TGTGCCAGCAGCCCCGACAGTTATAATTCACCCCTCCACTTT.